This T cell receptor (beta chain) was sequenced during a study of blood T cell repertoires in COVID-19. Study in general: COVID-19 samples, acute and convalescent, were from the United States, Italy and Spain.

Sequencing was performed with immunoSEQ multiplex PCR; in TCRdb, only in-frame clones are kept and a portion is missing. This table has roughly 200,000 clones, nearly 90% appearing once. This CDR3 has 16 residues. Trimming cost V 5 bases and J 4 bases; bases outside gene matches: 11. Per the germline V gene, CDR1 is SGHTA and CDR2 is FQGNSA. This clone appeared a few times. The origin of this receptor is a woman under 30 who had recovered from COVID-19. Specimen: peripheral blood. The chain uses TRBV7-2 and TRBJ2-1; 7 positions match TRBD2. CDR3 in DNA: TGTGCCAGCAGCCTAAACCACTGGGGGGGTTACAATGAGCAGTTCTTC. Protein product: CASSLNHWGGYNEQFF.